This passage covers 18 T cell receptor beta chains from one sample sequenced in a study of lymphopenia after photon versus proton radiotherapy. Sequenced by immunoSEQ multiplex PCR; TCRdb stores in-frame clones only, minus some. The table lists around 25,000 clones, more than 75% of them singletons, with roughly 23% in the top ten. The material was peripheral blood, obtained from a patient treated with photon-based radiotherapy. The receptors were gathered from a man aged 35 to 55 with gastric cancer.

The CDR3 DNA reads TGTGCCTGGAGAACTAGCGTTAACACCGGGGAGCTGTTTTTT. Translation gives CAWRTSVNTGELFF. The rearrangement links TRBV30 to TRBJ2-2; the match to TRBD2 covers 7 bases. V shed 3 bases, J shed 2 bases, and the junction held 3 bases outside the gene matches. Germline lookup yields CDR1 GTSNPN and CDR2 SVGIG (reference sequence). The CDR3 is 14 residues long.

The V and J genes are TRBV13 and TRBJ2-7; 7 nucleotides align to TRBD2. This CDR3 is built from 12 residues. CDR1 and CDR2 (germline): PRHDT, FYEKMQ (reference sequence). Trimming took 6 bases from V and 5 from J; bases not matched to a gene: 4. The CDR3 loop reads CASSRRGDEQYF. The CDR3, as DNA: TGTGCCAGCAGTCGTCGGGGGGACGAGCAGTACTTC.

This clone was counted only a few times. The chain couples TRBV5-8 to TRBJ1-1; 9 bases are shared with TRBD1. The CDR3 spans 14 residues. After removal of 10 bases from V and 1 base from J, the junction contained 8 bases not matched to a gene. The germline gives CDR1 SGHTS, CDR2 YDEGEE. The DNA for the CDR3 is TGTGCCGGGGGGACAGGGCTCCGGAACACTGAAGCTTTCTTT. This sequence encodes CAGGTGLRNTEAFF. The full variable domain, with the rest looked up from reference TRBV5-8 and TRBJ1-1, is EAGVTQSPTHLIKTRGQQATLRCSPISGHTSVYWYQQALGLGLQFLLWYDEGEERNRGNFPPRFSGRQFPNYSSELNVNALELEDSALYLCAGGTGLRNTEAFFGQGTRLTVV.

J is TRBJ1-3 and V is TRBV9; no clear D gene. There are 15 residues in the CDR3. CDR1 is SGDLS, CDR2 YYNGEE, per germline. V lost 4 bases and J 4 bases, leaving 15 bases between the germline ends. CDR3 in amino acids: CASSPSVGSGNTIYF. The CDR3 bases are TGTGCCAGCAGCCCCTCGGTGGGGTCCGGAAACACCATATATTTT.

The chain recombines TRBV9 with TRBJ2-1, with D perhaps matching TRBD1 (6 bases). From germline, CDR1 is SGDLS and CDR2 YYNGEE. The CDR3 consists of 14 residues. V was cut by 0 bases and J by 5 bases, with 9 bases left in between. The CDR3 reads CASSVGPGDNEQFF. Written as DNA, the CDR3 is TGTGCCAGCAGCGTAGGTCCAGGGGACAATGAGCAGTTCTTC.

The rearrangement uses TRBV5-6 and TRBJ1-2; 9 nucleotides agree with TRBD1. Germline values: CDR1 SGHDT, CDR2 YYEEEE. CDR3 length: 17 residues. Germline trimming cut 4 bases from V and 2 bases from J; bases unmatched to any gene: 12. CDR3 amino acids: CASSLGTGWSSNYGYTF. Here the CDR3 DNA reads TGTGCCAGCAGCCTGGGGACAGGGTGGTCGTCAAACTATGGCTACACCTTC.

V is TRBV10-3 and J is TRBJ1-1, with unresolved D. The CDR3 length is 12 residues. CDR1 and CDR2 (germline): ENHRY, SYGVKD. Trimming stripped 0 bases from V and 10 bases from J, with 9 bases between. This chain's CDR3 is CAISESQDGAFF. The CDR3, as DNA: TGTGCCATCAGTGAGTCGCAGGACGGAGCTTTCTTT.

This chain uses TRBV13 with TRBJ2-3, with D hard to call. Germline lookup yields CDR1 PRHDT and CDR2 FYEKMQ (reference sequence). V shed 5 bases and J shed 5 bases, with 11 bases lying between them. The CDR3 has 13 residues. The CDR3 here is CASSTRLIDTQYF. CDR3 nucleotide sequence: TGTGCCAGCAGCACCCGCTTGATAGATACGCAGTATTTT.

The chain links TRBV6-5 to TRBJ2-5; the D is unclear. The assigned J gene may be wrong: the sequence end matches TRBJ2-7 better. CDR1 and CDR2 (germline): MNHEY, SVGAGI. The CDR3 length is 14 residues. CDR3 sequence: CASRMSPGSYEQYF. The DNA of the CDR3 is TGTGCCAGCAGGATGAGTCCAGGCTCCTACGAGCAGTACTTC.

The V call is TRBV7-8, the J call TRBJ1-2; D not certain. Germline V CDR1 and CDR2: SGHVS, FQNEAQ. There are 12 residues in the CDR3. V gave up 5 bases and J gave up 1 base, with 5 bases separating them. CDR3 coding DNA: TGTGCCAGCAGCACCAATAACTATGGCTACACCTTC. Residues: CASSTNNYGYTF.

This CDR3 is CSVTDNYGYTF. The CDR3 DNA reads as TGCAGCGTTACAGACAACTATGGCTACACCTTC. The rearrangement uses TRBV29-1 and TRBJ1-2; no reliable D call. The germline gives CDR1 SQVTM, CDR2 ANQGSEA. Trimming took 5 bases from V and 2 from J, leaving 6 bases between them. CDR3 length: 11 amino acids.

V and J are TRBV13 and TRBJ2-3, with D unresolved. Germline CDR1 is PRHDT and CDR2 is FYEKMQ (reference sequence). The CDR3 is 13 amino acids. V was pared by 5 bases and J by 7 bases, with 13 bases between. As DNA, the CDR3 is TGTGCCAGCAGCCGCGGCCGCTCGAATACGCAGTATTTT. This translates into CASSRGRSNTQYF. Complete variable domain (other parts from reference TRBV13 and TRBJ2-3): AAGVIQSPRHLIKEKRETATLKCYPIPRHDTVYWYQQGPGQDPQFLISFYEKMQSDKGSIPDRFSAQQFSDYHSELNMSSLELGDSALYFCASSRGRSNTQYFGPGTRLTVL.

The chain recombines TRBV29-1 with TRBJ2-5; tentatively, D is TRBD1 (6 bases). CDR3 length: 15 amino acids. Trimming removed 4 bases at V and 2 bases at J, with 17 bases between. From germline, CDR1 is SQVTM and CDR2 ANQGSEA. CDR3 region: CSVVLARGTQETQYF. In nucleotides, the CDR3 is TGCAGCGTTGTGTTAGCCAGGGGCACGCAAGAGACCCAGTACTTC.

The chain joins TRBV5-1 to TRBJ1-1, with 8 bases that match TRBD1. The CDR3 extends over 14 amino acids. The germline V gene has CDR1 SGHRS and CDR2 YFSETQ. With V trimmed by 2 bases and J by 0 bases, 0 bases remained unmatched. CDR3 coding DNA: TGCGCCAGCAGCTTACAGGGGGTGAACACTGAAGCTTTCTTT. As protein: CASSLQGVNTEAFF.

The chain couples TRBV6-4 to TRBJ1-5; D possibly corresponds to TRBD1 (5 bases). Deletions cut 3 bases from V and 6 bases from J, with 12 bases between. This CDR3 is 14 amino acids long. In germline, CDR1 is MRHNA, CDR2 SNTAGT. CDR3: CASSEGIGVQPQHF. CDR3 coding DNA: TGTGCCAGCAGTGAGGGGATAGGGGTTCAGCCCCAGCATTTT.

The V gene is TRBV18, the J gene TRBJ2-3; D gene ambiguous. This CDR3 is 14 amino acids long. V was cut by 3 bases and J by 4 bases, with 11 bases left in between. Germline-derived CDR1 and CDR2 are KGHSH and LQKENI. The CDR3 is CASSPSSGPDTQYF. The CDR3 coding sequence is TGTGCCAGCTCACCCTCCTCCGGGCCAGATACGCAGTATTTT. Complete variable domain (other parts from reference TRBV18 and TRBJ2-3): NAGVMQNPRHLVRRRGQEARLRCSPMKGHSHVYWYRQLPEEGLKFMVYLQKENIIDESGMPKERFSAEFPKEGPSILRIQQVVRGDSAAYFCASSPSSGPDTQYFGPGTRLTVL.

There are a few counts of this clone. The chain couples TRBV11-2 to TRBJ1-3; no reliable D call. CDR3 size: 17 residues. Between the trimmed V and J ends, which lost 6 bases and 0 bases, there was a span of 18 bases. The germline gives CDR1 SGHAT, CDR2 FQNNGV. The CDR3 protein is CASSLPTTRTSGNTIYF. The CDR3 nucleotides read TGTGCCAGCAGTCTCCCAACGACACGAACCTCTGGAAACACCATATATTTT. Supplemented by reference TRBV11-2 and TRBJ1-3, the full variable domain reads EAGVAQSPRYKIIEKRQSVAFWCNPISGHATLYWYQQILGQGPKLLIQFQNNGVVDDSQLPKDRFSAERLKGVDSTLKIQPAKLEDSAVYLCASSLPTTRTSGNTIYFGEGSWLTVV.

The chain couples TRBV9 to TRBJ1-4, with D perhaps TRBD1 (6 bases). With 7 bases removed from V and 6 bases from J, the gap between germline ends came to 13 bases. This CDR3 contains 13 residues. The germline CDR1 and CDR2 sequences are SGDLS and YYNGEE. The CDR3 loop is CASRGQSDEKLFF. In DNA, the CDR3 is TGTGCCAGCCGGGGGCAAAGTGATGAAAAACTGTTTTTT.